This record looks at one T cell receptor (beta chain) sequence and its context. The target antigen is unknown. The PCR contained 60 Vbeta and 13 Jbeta primers. The table came from immunoSEQ multiplex PCR; TCRdb's copy has only in-frame clones and leaves some out. The data contain some 130,000 clones, 70% to 80% of them singletons. The ends lost 5 bases at V and 14 bases at J; junction bases unmatched: 18. Germline CDR1 is MNHNS and CDR2 is SASEGT. This CDR3 is 15 amino acids long. The data were obtained in a study of cytomegalovirus exposure and HLA in healthy donors. Findings and caveats of the study: A later analysis linked a missense DCLRE1C variant to TCR beta V- and J-gene trimming.

Sequenced sample: PBMCs. The chain is built from TRBV6-1 and TRBJ2-3, with 8 bases lining up with TRBD2. This TCR was recovered from a young man in good health and CMV-seronegative. The CDR3 sequence is CASSTGGGRRAILYF. CDR3 bases: TGTGCCAGCAGTACGGGGGGCGGGAGGCGGGCGATTTTGTATTTT.